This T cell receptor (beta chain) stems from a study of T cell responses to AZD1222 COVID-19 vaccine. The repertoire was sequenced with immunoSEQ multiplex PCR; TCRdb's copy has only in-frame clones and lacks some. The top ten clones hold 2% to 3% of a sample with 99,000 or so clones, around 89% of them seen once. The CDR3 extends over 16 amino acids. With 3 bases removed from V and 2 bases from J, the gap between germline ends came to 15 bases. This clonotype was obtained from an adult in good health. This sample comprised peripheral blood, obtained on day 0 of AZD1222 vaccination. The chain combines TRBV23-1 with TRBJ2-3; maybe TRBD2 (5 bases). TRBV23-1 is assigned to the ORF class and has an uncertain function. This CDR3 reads CASSHPGLENTDTQYF. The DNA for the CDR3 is TGCGCCAGCAGTCACCCCGGACTGGAGAACACAGATACGCAGTATTTT.